This TCR beta chain was captured by sequencing in a study of T cells in Graves' hyperthyroidism and ophthalmopathy. This clonotype was observed at least ten times. Its antigen is still unknown. V lost 7 bases to trimming and J lost 3 bases, with 12 bases between them. Per the germline V gene, CDR1 is SNHLY and CDR2 is FYNNEI. The CDR3 spans 13 residues. The CDR3 regions of TCR beta were amplified from RNA transcripts. The primer set for the first-round RT-PCR of the TCR CDR3 was HTBI. A single record per CDR3 protein comes from TCRdb applying MiXCR to the multiplex PCR reads. This table holds roughly 700,000 distinct CDR3 sequences, around 16% found once. If no ophthalmopathy progression occurred within 18 months, Graves' hyperthyroidism was stable. The study's findings and limits: With a median lead of 6.5 months before onset, the model predicted ophthalmopathy.

The receptor comes from a man between 50 and 59 years old with Graves' hyperthyroidism. The sequencing input was blood. V usage is TRBV2 and J usage is TRBJ1-2; D is unclear. CDR3 coding DNA: TGTGCCAGCAATGCTGGCAGCCACTATGGCTACACCTTC. This translates into CASNAGSHYGYTF.